This T cell receptor beta chain was observed in a study of blood T cells in healthy people across ages. Study-wide background: With template switching, about one barcoded beta molecule was captured per two T cells.

Samples had at least 7 million PBMCs isolated from them. There are 15 residues in the CDR3. Trimming cost V 5 bases and J 5 bases; bases outside gene matches: 8. Germline loops: CDR1 MDHEN, CDR2 SYDVKM. This clonotype came up a few times. Next came a second PCR, run for about 7 to 12 cycles, which used a sample-barcoded 5' primer along with a J-beta primer mix. TCRdb fed the 5' RACE reads into MiXCR, producing one record per CDR3 protein. The profile covers about 970,000 distinct CDR3 sequences, with roughly 50% appearing a single time and about 21% taken by the ten largest. This receptor was identified in a woman aged 55-70 years in good health. The specimen was blood. The rearrangement uses TRBV28 and TRBJ2-1; TRBD2 aligns across 8 bases. The DNA for the CDR3 is TGTGCCAGCAGTGCCGGGACTAGGAACAACAATGAGCAGTTCTTC. It yields the protein CASSAGTRNNNEQFF.